These 26 T cell receptor beta chains came from one sample sequenced in a study of CD8 T cells in ankylosing spondylitis (dated by TCRdb to about 2017). The method was 5' RACE. Sequencing was carried out with an Illumina HiSeq 2500. The public reads were reprocessed in TCRdb via fastp at Q25 and MiXCR, keeping in-frame beta chains. Every entry covers one CDR3 protein and lists the most common genes and DNA from its rows. The sample table shows hundreds of thousands of distinct CDR3 sequences, and around a quarter are seen once. 6.6% of the sample is taken by the ten largest. Sequencing was done on a sample of blood, either unsorted or a sorted T cell fraction (not recorded which). All receptors come from a male donor with ankylosing spondylitis or in good health (not recorded which).

This clonotype was counted a few times. This chain uses TRBV29-1 with TRBJ2-5; D gene unclear. There are 12 residues in the CDR3. Germline values: CDR1 SQVTM, CDR2 ANQGSEA. Trimming pared 4 bases from V and 5 bases from J, leaving 11 bases between. CDR3 amino acids: CSVGGLFETQYF. The DNA for the CDR3 is TGCAGCGTTGGTGGATTGTTCGAGACCCAGTACTTC.

This clonotype was counted between two and nine times. The CDR3 bases are TGTGCCAGCAGCCAATCGGGAGGTTTTGCTAGCACAGATACGCAGTATTTT. This sequence encodes CASSQSGGFASTDTQYF. This rearrangement joins TRBV3-2 to TRBJ2-3; the DNA was not compared with TRBD2, the D call given in the table. TRBV3-2 is marked as a pseudogene. The CDR3 length is 17 residues.

This clonotype came up once. The V call is TRBV6-5, the J call TRBJ1-6, with D possibly being TRBD1 (5 bases). The CDR3 sequence is 17 residues long. Germline V CDR1 and CDR2: MNHEY, SVGAGI. Between the trimmed V and J ends, which lost 3 bases and 10 bases, there was a span of 22 bases. This chain's CDR3 is CASSYSRREGVISPLHF. CDR3 coding DNA: TGTGCCAGCAGTTATTCTCGCCGGGAAGGGGTGATCTCACCCCTCCACTTT.

The chain joins TRBV20-1 to TRBJ1-1, with D hard to call. CDR3 length: 13 amino acids. Germline CDR1 reads DFQATT; CDR2 reads SNEGSKA (reference sequence). Trimming took off 6 bases at V and 1 base at J, with 12 bases between the two ends. The CDR3 DNA is TGCAGTGCCCCGGGTCTGGGGAACACTGAAGCTTTCTTT. It is translated as CSAPGLGNTEAFF.

This clonotype occurred once. The chain combines TRBV29-1 with TRBJ1-1; 9 bases line up with TRBD1. V shed 7 bases and J 8 bases; nucleotides not matched to a gene: 8. The CDR3 has 12 amino acids. Germline values: CDR1 SQVTM, CDR2 ANQGSEA. The CDR3 protein is CSAGQGTWEAFF. For the CDR3, the DNA is TGCAGCGCCGGACAGGGGACTTGGGAAGCTTTCTTT.

The chain has TRBV6-6 and TRBJ2-3; D unclear. Germline V gene data show CDR1 as MNHNY and CDR2 as SVGAGI (reference sequence). Trimming removed 7 bases at V and 1 base at J, with 9 bases between. The CDR3 is 13 residues long. Here the CDR3 reads CASTILGTDTQYF. The CDR3 DNA reads TGTGCCAGCACCATACTCGGCACAGATACGCAGTATTTT.

Turning to this clonotype: A clone one base away is much larger, so this may be a read error. The J gene is TRBJ2-3, the V gene TRBV5-1; TRBD2 matches at 7 bases. CDR1 SGHRS and CDR2 YFSETQ come from the germline V gene. The CDR3 totals 13 residues. For the CDR3, the DNA is TGCGCCAGCAGGCGCGGGAGCAAAGATACGCAGTATTTT. This translates into CASRRGSKDTQYF. The full variable domain, rest sourced from reference TRBV5-1 and TRBJ2-3, is KAGVTQTPRYLIKTRGQQVTLSCSPISGHRSVSWYQQTPGQGLQFLFEYFSETQRNKGNFPGRFSGRQFSNSRSEMNVSTLELGDSALYLCASRRGSKDTQYFGPGTRLTVL.

This clonotype was seen a handful of times. The V gene is TRBV20-1, the J gene TRBJ2-7; D is perhaps TRBD2 (6 bases). V was pared by 6 bases and J by 3 bases, with 18 bases between. Germline V lookup: CDR1 DFQATT, CDR2 SNEGSKA (reference sequence). This CDR3 region has 14 residues. CDR3 sequence (DNA): TGCAGTGCCCCCGGCGGGGCAGGAGACTACGAGCAGTACTTC. Amino acid sequence: CSAPGGAGDYEQYF.

This clonotype occurred many times. The chain joins TRBV28 to TRBJ2-3, with no clear D. Germline V gene lookup returns CDR1 MDHEN and CDR2 SYDVKM. This CDR3 spans 12 amino acids. V shed 7 bases and J shed 2 bases, with 7 bases lying between them. CDR3 protein: CASTRATDTQYF. In nucleotides, the CDR3 is TGTGCCAGCACCCGGGCCACAGATACGCAGTATTTT.

The chain employs TRBV6-1 and TRBJ1-5; 8 nucleotides match TRBD1. Germline-derived CDR1 and CDR2 are MNHNS and SASEGT. This CDR3 region has 19 residues. V lost 6 bases and J lost 3; bases outside the gene matches: 19. The CDR3: CASSHRDRKKVGVNQPQHF. DNA for the CDR3: TGTGCCAGCAGCCACCGGGACAGGAAAAAGGTTGGGGTCAATCAGCCCCAGCATTTT.

This clonotype has just a few counts. This chain links TRBV10-2 with TRBJ2-3, with 7 bases matching TRBD2. CDR3 length equals 14 residues. Trimming at V came to 8 bases and at J to 0 bases, leaving 5 bases not matched to a gene. The germline gives CDR1 WSHSY, CDR2 SAAADI. The CDR3 coding sequence is TGCGCCAGCGTATCTAGCGGAAGCACAGATACGCAGTATTTT. It encodes CASVSSGSTDTQYF.

This clonotype was picked up many times. The chain carries TRBV12-3 or TRBV12-4 and TRBJ2-2; 10 bases line up with TRBD2. The CDR3 runs to 15 residues. Trimming cost V 7 bases and J 7 bases; bases outside gene matches: 9. The CDR3 nucleotides read TGTGCCAGCAAAGCGGGGGGGGCGAGGGTCGGGGAGCTGTTTTTT. Translated: CASKAGGARVGELFF.

This clonotype showed up just a few times. V is TRBV4-3 and J is TRBJ2-3; TRBD1 matches at 9 bases. CDR1 LGHNA and CDR2 YSLEER come from the germline V gene. CDR3 length equals 17 residues. V dropped 2 bases and J dropped 2; count of bases not matched to a gene: 8. The CDR3: CASSQTLTGGATDTQYF. CDR3 in DNA: TGCGCCAGCAGCCAAACGCTGACAGGGGGGGCCACAGATACGCAGTATTTT.

The rearrangement joins TRBV6-5 to TRBJ1-1, with a possible D match to TRBD1 (5 bases). CDR3 length equals 15 residues. V shed 2 bases and J shed 5 bases, with 15 bases lying between them. Germline values: CDR1 MNHEY, CDR2 SVGAGI. In nucleotides, the CDR3 is TGTGCCAGCAGTTACGGGGGTAGAGAGGGTACTGAAGCTTTCTTT. Protein sequence: CASSYGGREGTEAFF.

This clonotype appeared a few times. The rearrangement joins TRBV5-6 to TRBJ1-5; 7 bases fit TRBD1. With 4 bases clipped from V and 4 bases from J, the junction kept 11 bases outside the gene matches. CDR1 is SGHDT and CDR2 is YYEEEE in the germline V gene. CDR3 size: 16 residues. CDR3 sequence reads: CASSLRTGSDNQPQHF. The CDR3 region has the DNA TGTGCCAGCAGCCTACGGACAGGCTCTGATAATCAGCCCCAGCATTTT.

This sequence joins TRBV4-1 and TRBJ2-7; D gene ambiguous. Germline lookup yields CDR1 MGHRA and CDR2 YSYEKL. Trimming took off 0 bases at V and 2 bases at J, with 14 bases between the two ends. This CDR3 is built from 16 residues. CDR3 protein: CASSQEVMIEAYEQYF. Here the CDR3 DNA reads TGCGCCAGCAGCCAAGAAGTTATGATAGAGGCCTACGAGCAGTACTTC.

The V and J genes are TRBV11-2 and TRBJ2-7, with 8 bases that match TRBD2. J was trimmed by 3 bases and V by 5 bases; bases with no gene match: 18. The CDR3 is 18 amino acids. Germline V gives CDR1 SGHAT, CDR2 FQNNGV. CDR3 sequence reads: CASSPRPRSGGPRYEQYF. As DNA, the CDR3 is TGTGCCAGCAGCCCGAGACCCAGGAGCGGGGGTCCCCGCTACGAGCAGTACTTC.

This chain joins TRBV29-1 and TRBJ1-2; tentatively, D is TRBD1 (6 bases). Germline V gene data show CDR1 as SQVTM and CDR2 as ANQGSEA. Trimming took 5 bases from V and 8 from J, leaving 9 bases between them. The CDR3 has 10 amino acids. DNA of the CDR3: TGCAGCGTTTCGGACAGCGGCTACACCTTC. It codes for CSVSDSGYTF.

This clonotype was counted at least ten times. This chain uses TRBV5-1 with TRBJ2-2, with D possibly matching TRBD2 (6 bases). CDR1 and CDR2 from the germline V gene are SGHRS and YFSETQ. Trimming took 4 bases from V and 5 from J, leaving 12 bases between them. This CDR3 has 14 amino acids. Written as DNA, the CDR3 is TGCGCCAGCAGCCTTACGGCGGGAACCGGGGAGCTGTTTTTT. It translates to CASSLTAGTGELFF.

The chain uses TRBV20-1 and TRBJ2-3; possibly TRBD1 for D (5 bases). The CDR3 length is 11 residues. The V end was cut by 5 bases, the J end by 5 bases, with 8 bases between. Germline CDR1 and CDR2: DFQATT and SNEGSKA (reference sequence). CDR3 bases: TGCAGTGCTGTTAGGGGAGATACGCAGTATTTT. Translating it yields CSAVRGDTQYF.

The gene calls are TRBV20-1 and TRBJ2-2; no firm D call. The germline V gene has CDR1 DFQATT and CDR2 SNEGSKA (reference sequence). The CDR3 sequence is 14 residues long. V lost 3 bases to trimming and J lost 1 base, with 9 bases between them. CDR3 nucleotides: TGCAGTGCTAGCCGTCAGGTGAACACCGGGGAGCTGTTTTTT. Its translation is CSASRQVNTGELFF.

This clonotype was picked up a small number of times. The chain is built from TRBV24-1 and TRBJ1-2, with 11 bases lining up with TRBD1. V gave up 4 bases and J gave up 2 bases; unmatched junction bases: 2. Germline V CDR1 and CDR2: KGHDR, SFDVKD. There are 15 residues in the CDR3. The CDR3 nucleotides are TGTGCCACCAGTGACCGGACAGGGGGCAACTATGGCTACACCTTC. It translates to CATSDRTGGNYGYTF.

The table lists this clonotype with a few counts. The rearrangement joins TRBV20-1 to TRBJ2-2; TRBD1 aligns across 9 bases. The ends lost 6 bases at V and 6 bases at J; junction bases unmatched: 11. This CDR3 is 15 amino acids long. Germline loops: CDR1 DFQATT, CDR2 SNEGSKA (reference sequence). For the CDR3, the DNA is TGCAGTGCGCGCGGGACAGGGATGACAGCCGGGGAGCTGTTTTTT. This codes for CSARGTGMTAGELFF.

This clonotype was picked up one time. The CDR3 spells CASSFAFGTGSVRETQYF. The CDR3 nucleotides are TGTGCCAGCAGTTTCGCGTTTGGGACAGGGAGCGTTAGAGAGACCCAGTACTTC. V and J are TRBV12-3 or TRBV12-4 and TRBJ2-5; TRBD1 matches at 9 bases. CDR3 length: 18 amino acids. V shed 3 bases and J 4 bases; nucleotides not matched to a gene: 15.

The chain has TRBV20-1 and TRBJ2-1; either TRBD1 or TRBD2 may fit D (5 bases each). Germline lookup yields CDR1 DFQATT and CDR2 SNEGSKA (reference sequence). CDR3 size: 14 residues. V was trimmed by 5 bases and J by 5 bases, leaving 16 bases between them. Here the CDR3 DNA reads TGCAGTGCTTATCTGGGACGGACAAACAATGAGCAGTTCTTC. Its translation: CSAYLGRTNNEQFF.

A remark on this clonotype: One base away lies a much larger clone, so this may be a sequencing read error. The chain couples TRBV20-1 to TRBJ1-1; D perhaps matches TRBD1 (6 bases). The V gene's germline CDR1 is DFQATT and CDR2 SNEGSKA (reference sequence). The CDR3 has 12 residues. The CDR3 here is CSARQGNSEAFF. The CDR3 DNA follows: TGCAGTGCTAGGCAGGGGAACAGTGAAGCTTTCTTT.